The source of this TCR beta chain is a study of blood T cell repertoires in COVID-19. Turning to the study itself: Nucleic acid was either cDNA or gDNA, and it came from T cells, B-cell-depleted T cells, or PBMCs.

Trimming stripped 4 bases from V and 3 bases from J, with 24 bases between. Germline-derived CDR1 and CDR2 are SGHTA and FQGNSA. CDR3 length: 18 amino acids. Clones were read by immunoSEQ multiplex PCR, and TCRdb kept only the in-frame ones, dropping some. The repertoire holds tens of thousands of clones, with about 79% as singletons. The sample consisted of peripheral blood. J is TRBJ1-2 and V is TRBV7-2, with a possible D match to TRBD1 (5 bases). This TCR was sampled from a woman aged 60-75 years with acute or convalescent COVID-19. CDR3 sequence (DNA): TGTGCCAGCAGCTATCCCTTAGGGCGGGGCCTAAGGGACTATGGCTACACCTTC. This encodes CASSYPLGRGLRDYGYTF.